A single sample is the source of the 25 T cell receptor beta chains below, sequenced in a study of OX40 agonist ivuxolimab in advanced cancers. Profiling relied on immunoSEQ multiplex PCR, and the TCRdb table lists in-frame clones only, not all of them. The profile covers 60,000 or so clones, with roughly 93% appearing a single time and around 20% taken by the ten largest. The sample consisted of CD4+ or CD8+ T cells sorted from blood, taken in a trial of the OX40 agonist ivuxolimab. The receptor set was obtained from an adult with an advanced solid tumor such as melanoma, head and neck, liver or kidney cancer.

The chain joins TRBV19 to TRBJ1-1; no clear D. Germline V lookup: CDR1 LNHDA, CDR2 SQIVND (reference sequence). This CDR3 is built from 16 residues. Trimming stripped 3 bases from V and 5 bases from J, with 19 bases between. CDR3 nucleotides: TGTGCCAGTAGTATCCCCGGGTACGTAGGCAGAACTGAAGCTTTCTTT. This translates into CASSIPGYVGRTEAFF. The whole variable domain, remainder taken from reference TRBV19 and TRBJ1-1, is DGGITQSPKYLFRKEGQNVTLSCEQNLNHDAMYWYRQDPGQGLRLIYYSQIVNDFQKGDIAEGYSVSREKKESFPLTVTSAQKNPTAFYLCASSIPGYVGRTEAFFGQGTRLTVV.

The CDR3: CARSQSMGHEQYF. The CDR3 DNA reads as TGTGCCAGAAGCCAATCTATGGGCCACGAGCAGTACTTC. The chain is built from TRBV5-3 and TRBJ2-7; D unresolved. TRBV5-3 is an ORF; its function is uncertain. The CDR3 length is 13 residues. V was trimmed by 4 bases and J by 5 bases, leaving 13 bases between them.

The chain recombines TRBV28 with TRBJ1-2; tentative D call: TRBD1 (5 bases). V lost 2 bases, J lost 8 bases, and 15 bases lay in between. The germline gives CDR1 MDHEN, CDR2 SYDVKM. CDR3 size: 14 residues. CDR3 DNA sequence: TGTGCCAGCAGTTTAATATCGGCGTGGGACGGCTACACCTTC. This translates into CASSLISAWDGYTF.

This sequence joins TRBV28 and TRBJ1-4; the D gene is possibly TRBD1 (6 bases). Germline lookup yields CDR1 MDHEN and CDR2 SYDVKM. The CDR3 has 12 amino acids. V shed 10 bases and J shed 7 bases, with 13 bases lying between them. As DNA, the CDR3 is TGTGCCACGCGGGGGGCAAGTGAAAAACTGTTTTTT. It encodes CATRGASEKLFF.

The gene calls are TRBV9 and TRBJ1-1; TRBD1 aligns across 9 bases. This CDR3 is built from 16 residues. The junction had 6 bases not matched to a gene; V was cut back by 2 bases and J by 1 base. CDR1 is SGDLS, CDR2 YYNGEE, per germline. CDR3 amino acids: CASSVGDREQNTEAFF. The CDR3 bases are TGTGCCAGCAGCGTTGGGGACAGGGAACAGAACACTGAAGCTTTCTTT.

The chain employs TRBV20-1 and TRBJ2-2; no clear D. The CDR3 contains 11 residues. The V and J ends lost 0 bases and 7 bases respectively, with 3 bases between them. CDR1 is DFQATT and CDR2 is SNEGSKA in the germline V gene (reference sequence). The CDR3 sequence: CSARDNGELFF. In DNA, the CDR3 is TGCAGTGCTAGAGATAACGGGGAGCTGTTTTTT.

The table lists this clone with a count of one. This chain uses TRBV9 with TRBJ2-7, with D possibly matching TRBD2 (6 bases). CDR3 size: 14 residues. V shed 3 bases and J shed 3 bases, with 13 bases lying between them. Per germline, CDR1 SGDLS and CDR2 YYNGEE. The CDR3 DNA follows: TGTGCCAGCAGCGCTCAATCCGGGAGCTACGAGCAGTACTTC. Translation gives CASSAQSGSYEQYF.

V gene TRBV9 combines with J gene TRBJ1-2, with D perhaps TRBD1 (5 bases). V lost 0 bases to trimming and J lost 4 bases, with 13 bases between them. The CDR3 runs to 15 residues. Per germline, CDR1 SGDLS and CDR2 YYNGEE. CDR3 sequence (DNA): TGTGCCAGCAGCGTAGGTTCCCCTGGGACCTATGGCTACACCTTC. Translating it yields CASSVGSPGTYGYTF.

CDR3 nucleotide sequence: TGTGCCAGCAGCTCCGGAGACAGTTCTTCCTACGAGCAGTACTTC. Protein: CASSSGDSSSYEQYF. The rearrangement links TRBV7-2 to TRBJ2-7, with D maybe TRBD1 (5 bases). V lost 4 bases to trimming and J lost 1 base, with 14 bases between them. CDR1 and CDR2 (germline): SGHTA, FQGNSA. This CDR3 region has 15 residues.

The rearrangement joins TRBV19 to TRBJ2-2; 9 nucleotides agree with TRBD2. The CDR3 length is 17 residues. Unmatched junction bases numbered 11, after V lost 6 bases and J lost 3 bases. Per the germline V gene, CDR1 is LNHDA and CDR2 is SQIVND (reference sequence). In DNA form, the CDR3 reads TGTGCCAGTAGCTGGGGGGTGGTAGCGGGAGACACCGGGGAGCTGTTTTTT. Translating it yields CASSWGVVAGDTGELFF. Looking up the rest from reference TRBV19 and TRBJ2-2 gives the full variable domain: DGGITQSPKYLFRKEGQNVTLSCEQNLNHDAMYWYRQDPGQGLRLIYYSQIVNDFQKGDIAEGYSVSREKKESFPLTVTSAQKNPTAFYLCASSWGVVAGDTGELFFGEGSRLTVL.

J is TRBJ1-1 and V is TRBV19, with D possibly being TRBD1 (5 bases). The CDR3 runs 15 residues. Trimming took off 1 base at V and 4 bases at J, with 13 bases between the two ends. CDR1 is LNHDA and CDR2 is SQIVND in the germline V gene (reference sequence). For the CDR3, the DNA is TGTGCCAGTAGTATAGTTCGGGGGTTGAGCACTGAAGCTTTCTTT. Protein product: CASSIVRGLSTEAFF. Supplemented by reference TRBV19 and TRBJ1-1, the full variable domain reads DGGITQSPKYLFRKEGQNVTLSCEQNLNHDAMYWYRQDPGQGLRLIYYSQIVNDFQKGDIAEGYSVSREKKESFPLTVTSAQKNPTAFYLCASSIVRGLSTEAFFGQGTRLTVV.

J is TRBJ1-1 and V is TRBV7-9, with D hard to call. Germline-derived CDR1 and CDR2 are SEHNR and FQNEAQ (reference sequence). Trimming left V 4 bases short and J 4 bases short, with 10 bases between. There are 13 residues in the CDR3. CDR3 loop: CASSSLYSTEAFF. The CDR3 DNA follows: TGTGCCAGCAGCTCTCTATATAGCACTGAAGCTTTCTTT.

The chain links TRBV7-8 to TRBJ2-2; possibly TRBD2 for D (5 bases). The germline gives CDR1 SGHVS, CDR2 FQNEAQ. The CDR3 is made up of 14 amino acids. V gave up 1 base and J gave up 8 bases, with 11 bases separating them. CDR3 in DNA: TGTGCCAGCAGCTTAGAGAGGGCTCTAGGGGAGCTGTTTTTT. Translating gives CASSLERALGELFF.

The CDR3 reads CASSATSGNYEQYF. The CDR3 coding sequence is TGTGCCAGCAGCGCGACTAGCGGGAACTACGAGCAGTACTTC. The rearrangement links TRBV9 to TRBJ2-7; 11 nucleotides match TRBD2. The germline CDR1 and CDR2 sequences are SGDLS and YYNGEE. This CDR3 comprises 14 residues. Germline trimming cut 3 bases from V and 3 bases from J; bases unmatched to any gene: 2.

This chain connects TRBV12-5 to TRBJ2-2, with D hard to call. This CDR3 spans 13 amino acids. Germline values: CDR1 LGHNT, CDR2 FRNRAP. Trimming removed 0 bases from V and 5 bases from J, with 4 bases in between. In DNA form, the CDR3 reads TGTGCTAGTGGTTTGGTACTAACCGGGGAGCTGTTTTTT. It encodes CASGLVLTGELFF.

The chain joins TRBV7-9 to TRBJ2-1, with 9 nucleotides matching TRBD2. The V gene end was trimmed by 5 bases and the J gene end by 7 bases; junction bases not matched to a gene: 3. The CDR3 extends over 13 amino acids. In germline, CDR1 is SEHNR, CDR2 FQNEAQ (reference sequence). The CDR3 DNA reads as TGTGCCAGCAGCGCACTAGCGGGTAATGAGCAGTTCTTC. It is translated as CASSALAGNEQFF.

This chain joins TRBV20-1 and TRBJ1-1; no clear D. Germline CDR1 DFQATT, CDR2 SNEGSKA (reference sequence). The CDR3 spans 11 residues. V was clipped by 7 bases and J by 0 bases, with 6 bases between them. The CDR3 sequence: CSGPLNTEAFF. In DNA, the CDR3 is TGCAGTGGGCCTTTGAACACTGAAGCTTTCTTT.

This chain connects TRBV28 to TRBJ2-1, with 10 positions matching TRBD1. This CDR3 region has 16 residues. After removal of 3 bases from V and 5 bases from J, the junction contained 7 bases not matched to a gene. CDR1 is MDHEN and CDR2 is SYDVKM in the germline V gene. CDR3 in DNA: TGTGCCAGCAGTTTTAGGACAGGGGGACTGAACAATGAGCAGTTCTTC. Its protein is CASSFRTGGLNNEQFF.

This chain joins TRBV6-1 and TRBJ2-7; TRBD1 is a possible D gene (6 bases). The CDR3 has 13 residues. Germline assignment: CDR1 MNHNS and CDR2 SASEGT. Trimming took 7 bases from V and 3 from J, leaving 13 bases between them. In DNA form, the CDR3 reads TGTGCCAGCACCGAGGGACATCTCTACGAGCAGTACTTC. As protein: CASTEGHLYEQYF.

The rearrangement joins TRBV9 to TRBJ1-5; D gene uncertain. This CDR3 spans 14 amino acids. The V end was cut by 4 bases, the J end by 1 base, with 9 bases between. CDR1 SGDLS and CDR2 YYNGEE come from the germline V gene. CDR3 residues: CASSSGDSNQPQHF. The CDR3 DNA reads as TGTGCCAGCAGCTCGGGAGACAGCAATCAGCCCCAGCATTTT.

This clone showed up just once. V is TRBV27 and J is TRBJ2-7; TRBD1 agrees at 8 bases. V lost 8 bases and J lost 2; bases outside the gene matches: 5. The CDR3 loop spans 13 amino acids. Germline V gene sequence: CDR1 MNHEY, CDR2 SMNVEV (reference sequence). In DNA form, the CDR3 reads TGTGCCAGCTCCCCGGGACAGGCCTACGAGCAGTACTTC. Protein sequence: CASSPGQAYEQYF.

This clone showed up just once. This chain joins TRBV30 and TRBJ2-5; D perhaps matches TRBD2 (6 bases). V was shortened by 0 bases and J by 5 bases, with 10 bases between the two germline ends. The CDR3 runs to 13 residues. The germline V gene has CDR1 GTSNPN and CDR2 SVGIG (reference sequence). CDR3 residues: CAWSVPGGETQYF. CDR3 nucleotide sequence: TGTGCCTGGAGTGTACCAGGAGGGGAGACCCAGTACTTC.

The J gene is TRBJ2-6, the V gene TRBV11-2, with TRBD1 matching 8 bases. The CDR3 length is 15 residues. V trimming: 4 bases; J trimming: 2 bases; junction bases outside the gene matches: 1. In germline, CDR1 is SGHAT, CDR2 FQNNGV. Here the CDR3 reads CASSSGGAGANVLTF. CDR3 DNA sequence: TGTGCCAGCAGCTCAGGGGGCGCTGGGGCCAACGTCCTGACTTTC.

The rearrangement links TRBV15 to TRBJ2-1; D gene ambiguous. CDR1 LNHNV and CDR2 YYDKDF come from the germline V gene (reference sequence). The CDR3 contains 13 residues. With 0 bases removed from V and 8 bases from J, the gap between germline ends came to 8 bases. CDR3 in amino acids: CATSRDRRYEQFF. The CDR3 nucleotides are TGTGCCACCAGCAGAGATCGACGTTATGAGCAGTTCTTC.

The V call is TRBV19, the J call TRBJ2-7; 10 bases agree with TRBD1. From germline, CDR1 is LNHDA and CDR2 SQIVND (reference sequence). The CDR3 is 15 residues long. With V trimmed by 3 bases and J by 6 bases, 8 bases remained unmatched. The CDR3 sequence: CASSMGQGIPLEQYF. The CDR3 DNA reads TGTGCCAGTAGTATGGGACAGGGGATCCCCCTCGAGCAGTACTTC.